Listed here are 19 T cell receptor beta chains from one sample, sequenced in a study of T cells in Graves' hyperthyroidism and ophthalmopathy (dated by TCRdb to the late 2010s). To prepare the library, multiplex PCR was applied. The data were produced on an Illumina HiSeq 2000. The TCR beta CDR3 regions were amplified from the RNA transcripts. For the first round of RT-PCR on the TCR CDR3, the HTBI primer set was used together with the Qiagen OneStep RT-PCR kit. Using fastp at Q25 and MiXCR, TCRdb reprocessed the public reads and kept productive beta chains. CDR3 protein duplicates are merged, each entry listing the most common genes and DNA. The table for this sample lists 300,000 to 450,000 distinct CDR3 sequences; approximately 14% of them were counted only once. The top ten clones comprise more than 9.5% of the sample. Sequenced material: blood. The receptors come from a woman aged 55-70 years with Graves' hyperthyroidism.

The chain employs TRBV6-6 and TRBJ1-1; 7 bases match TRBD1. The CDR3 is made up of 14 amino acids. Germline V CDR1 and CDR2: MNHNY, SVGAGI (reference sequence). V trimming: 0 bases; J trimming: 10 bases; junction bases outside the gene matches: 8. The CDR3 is CASSYSLGSGGAFF. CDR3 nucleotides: TGTGCCAGCAGTTACTCTTTGGGATCAGGGGGAGCTTTCTTT.

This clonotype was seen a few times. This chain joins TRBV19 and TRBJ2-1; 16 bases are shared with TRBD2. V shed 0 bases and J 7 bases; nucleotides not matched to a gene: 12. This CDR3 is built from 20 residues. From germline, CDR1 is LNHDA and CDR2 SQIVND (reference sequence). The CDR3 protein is CASSIEETAGTSGRVNEQFF. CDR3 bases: TGTGCCAGTAGTATAGAGGAAACAGCTGGGACTAGCGGGAGGGTTAATGAGCAGTTCTTC. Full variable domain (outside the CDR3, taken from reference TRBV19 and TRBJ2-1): DGGITQSPKYLFRKEGQNVTLSCEQNLNHDAMYWYRQDPGQGLRLIYYSQIVNDFQKGDIAEGYSVSREKKESFPLTVTSAQKNPTAFYLCASSIEETAGTSGRVNEQFFGPGTRLTVL.

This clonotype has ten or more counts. The CDR3 reads CSVDDNENTEAFF. The DNA for the CDR3 is TGCAGCGTTGACGATAACGAGAACACTGAAGCTTTCTTT. This chain joins TRBV29-1 and TRBJ1-1; D is ambiguous. The germline gives CDR1 SQVTM, CDR2 ANQGSEA. CDR3 length equals 13 residues. Deletions cut 3 bases from V and 1 base from J, with 9 bases between.

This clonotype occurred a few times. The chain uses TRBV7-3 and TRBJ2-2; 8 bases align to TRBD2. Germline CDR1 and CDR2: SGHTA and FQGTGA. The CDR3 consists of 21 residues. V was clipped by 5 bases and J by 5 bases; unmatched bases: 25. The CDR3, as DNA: TGTGCCAGCAGCCCAGGACCCCCATGGTTAGCGGGAACTCCCAGGACCGGGGAGCTGTTTTTT. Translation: CASSPGPPWLAGTPRTGELFF.

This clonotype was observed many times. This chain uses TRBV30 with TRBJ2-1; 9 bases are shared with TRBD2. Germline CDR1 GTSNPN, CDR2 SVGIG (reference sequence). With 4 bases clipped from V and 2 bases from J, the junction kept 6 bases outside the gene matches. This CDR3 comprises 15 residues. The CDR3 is CAWIFAGGPYNEQFF. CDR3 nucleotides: TGTGCCTGGATTTTCGCGGGAGGGCCCTACAATGAGCAGTTCTTC.

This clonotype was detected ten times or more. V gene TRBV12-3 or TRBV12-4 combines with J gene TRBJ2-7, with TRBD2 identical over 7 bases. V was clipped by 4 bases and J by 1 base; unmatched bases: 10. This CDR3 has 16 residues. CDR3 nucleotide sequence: TGTGCCAGCAGTTCCTACCTAGGGGAGGGATCCTACGAGCAGTACTTC. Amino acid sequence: CASSSYLGEGSYEQYF.

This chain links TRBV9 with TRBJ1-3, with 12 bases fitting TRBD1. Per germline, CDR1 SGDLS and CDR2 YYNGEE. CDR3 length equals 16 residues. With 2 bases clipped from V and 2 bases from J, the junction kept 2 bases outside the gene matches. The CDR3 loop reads CASSVGQGAPGNTIYF. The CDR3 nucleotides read TGTGCCAGCAGCGTGGGACAGGGGGCGCCTGGAAACACCATATATTTT.

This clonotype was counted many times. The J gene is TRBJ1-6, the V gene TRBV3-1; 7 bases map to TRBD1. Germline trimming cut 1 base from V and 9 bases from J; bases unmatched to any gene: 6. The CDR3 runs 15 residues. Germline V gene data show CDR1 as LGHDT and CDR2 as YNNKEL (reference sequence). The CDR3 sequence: CASSQGQGVGSPLHF. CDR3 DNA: TGTGCCAGCAGCCAAGGGCAGGGGGTGGGTTCACCCCTCCACTTT.

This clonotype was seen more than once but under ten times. CDR3 in DNA: TGTGCCAGCAGCTCGTGGGGGAGGCCCTCCTACGAGCAGTACTTC. Its translation is CASSSWGRPSYEQYF. The genes are TRBV7-9 and TRBJ2-7, with D possibly matching TRBD2 (6 bases). Per germline, CDR1 SEHNR and CDR2 FQNEAQ (reference sequence). This CDR3 spans 15 amino acids. Deletions cut 4 bases from V and 0 bases from J, with 13 bases between.

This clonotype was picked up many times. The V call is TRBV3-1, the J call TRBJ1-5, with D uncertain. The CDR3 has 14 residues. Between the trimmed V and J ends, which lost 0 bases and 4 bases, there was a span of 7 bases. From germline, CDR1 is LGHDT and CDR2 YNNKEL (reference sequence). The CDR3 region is CASSQESQNQPQHF. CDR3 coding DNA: TGTGCCAGCAGCCAAGAGTCCCAAAATCAGCCCCAGCATTTT.

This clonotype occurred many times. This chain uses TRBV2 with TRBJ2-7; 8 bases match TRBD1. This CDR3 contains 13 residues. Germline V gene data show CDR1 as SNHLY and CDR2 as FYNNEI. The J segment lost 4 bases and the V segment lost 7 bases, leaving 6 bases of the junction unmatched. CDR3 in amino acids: CASIRQGRYEQYF. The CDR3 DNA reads TGTGCCAGCATTCGACAGGGGAGGTACGAGCAGTACTTC.

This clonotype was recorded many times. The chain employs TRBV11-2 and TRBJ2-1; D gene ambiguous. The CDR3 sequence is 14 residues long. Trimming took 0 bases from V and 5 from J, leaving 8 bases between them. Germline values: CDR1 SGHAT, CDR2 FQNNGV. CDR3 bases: TGTGCCAGCAGCTTAGATCCCGCCAACAATGAGCAGTTCTTC. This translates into CASSLDPANNEQFF.

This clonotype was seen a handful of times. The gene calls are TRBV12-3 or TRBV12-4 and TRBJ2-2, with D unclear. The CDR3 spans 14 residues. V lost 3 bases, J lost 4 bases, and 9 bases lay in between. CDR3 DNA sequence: TGTGCCAGCAGTTTCGACAAGACCACCGGGGAGCTGTTTTTT. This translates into CASSFDKTTGELFF.

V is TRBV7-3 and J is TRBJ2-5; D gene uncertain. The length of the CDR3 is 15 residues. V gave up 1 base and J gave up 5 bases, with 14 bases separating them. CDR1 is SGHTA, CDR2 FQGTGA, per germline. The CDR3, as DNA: TGTGCCAGCAGCTTAAGTACATTTCCTGGGGAGACCCAGTACTTC. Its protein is CASSLSTFPGETQYF.

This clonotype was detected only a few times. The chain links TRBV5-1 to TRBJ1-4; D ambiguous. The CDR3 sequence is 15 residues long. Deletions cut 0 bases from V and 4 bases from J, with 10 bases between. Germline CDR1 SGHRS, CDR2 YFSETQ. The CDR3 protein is CASSLARWDNEKLFF. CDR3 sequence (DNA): TGCGCCAGCAGCTTGGCAAGGTGGGATAATGAAAAACTGTTTTTT.

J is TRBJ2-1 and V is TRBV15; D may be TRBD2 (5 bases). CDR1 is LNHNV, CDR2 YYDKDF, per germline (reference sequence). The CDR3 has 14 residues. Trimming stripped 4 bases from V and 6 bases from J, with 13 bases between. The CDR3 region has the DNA TGTGCCACCAGCACCGCCACCGGAGGCAATGAGCAGTTCTTC. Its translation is CATSTATGGNEQFF. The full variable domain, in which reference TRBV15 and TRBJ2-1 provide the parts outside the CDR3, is DAMVIQNPRYQVTQFGKPVTLSCSQTLNHNVMYWYQQKSSQAPKLLFHYYDKDFNNEADTPDNFQSRRPNTSFCFLDIRSPGLGDTAMYLCATSTATGGNEQFFGPGTRLTVL.

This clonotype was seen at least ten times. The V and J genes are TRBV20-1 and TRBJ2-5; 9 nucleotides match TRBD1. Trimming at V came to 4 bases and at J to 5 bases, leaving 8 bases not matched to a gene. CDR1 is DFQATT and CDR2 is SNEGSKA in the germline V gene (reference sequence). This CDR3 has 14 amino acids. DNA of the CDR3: TGCAGTGCTAACAGGGGGCAAGGGAGGGAGACCCAGTACTTC. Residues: CSANRGQGRETQYF.

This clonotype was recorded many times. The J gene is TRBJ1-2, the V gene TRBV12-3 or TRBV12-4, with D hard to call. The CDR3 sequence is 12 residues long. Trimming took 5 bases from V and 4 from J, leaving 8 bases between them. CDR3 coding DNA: TGTGCCAGCAGTGGACCATCCTATGGCTACACCTTC. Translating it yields CASSGPSYGYTF.

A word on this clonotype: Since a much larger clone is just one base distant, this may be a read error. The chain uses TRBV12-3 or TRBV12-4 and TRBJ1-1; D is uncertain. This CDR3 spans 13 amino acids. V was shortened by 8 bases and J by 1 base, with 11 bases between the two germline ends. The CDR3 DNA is TGTGCCAGCGGCCCCAACGCGAACACTGAAGCTTTCTTT. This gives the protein CASGPNANTEAFF.